The rows below give T cell receptor beta chains drawn from one sample of a study of CD8+ T cells in alopecia areata. Sequencing was performed with immunoSEQ multiplex PCR; in TCRdb, only in-frame clones are kept and a portion is missing. Of about 190,000 clones in the sample, around 56% are singletons; the top ten hold over 0.55%. The input for sequencing was CD4+ T cells sorted from blood, taken at week 4, from a patient treated with tofacitinib. These receptor sequences come from a human donor with alopecia areata. The CDR3 runs from the conserved cysteine through the conserved F or W. D genes are given only for firm matches. A row's size may be missing; if present it is once, few, many or a size class.

V gene: TRBV4-2; clone size: -; J gene: TRBJ2-1; D gene: TRBD2; CDR3 protein: CASSQDPGLAVITSYNEQFF; CDR3 DNA: TGTGCCAGCAGCCAAGATCCGGGACTAGCAGTTATAACCTCCTACAATGAGCAGTTCTTC
V gene: TRBV30; clone size: -; J gene: TRBJ2-5; D gene: TRBD1; CDR3 protein: CAWDRGQETQYF; CDR3 DNA: TGTGCCTGGGACAGGGGGCAAGAGACCCAGTACTTC
V gene: TRBV30; clone size: -; J gene: TRBJ2-5; D gene: -; CDR3 protein: CAWSVRHRETQYF; CDR3 DNA: TGTGCCTGGAGTGTACGCCACCGGGAGACCCAGTACTTC
V gene: TRBV29-1; clone size: few; J gene: TRBJ2-1; D gene: TRBD2; CDR3 protein: CSVEGGAGNNEQFF; CDR3 DNA: TGCAGCGTTGAGGGGGGAGCGGGAAATAATGAGCAGTTCTTC
V gene: TRBV4-1; clone size: -; J gene: TRBJ2-5; D gene: TRBD1; CDR3 protein: CASSPGTGVETQYF; CDR3 DNA: TGCGCCAGCAGTCCCGGGACAGGGGTGGAGACCCAGTACTTC
V gene: TRBV18; clone size: few; J gene: TRBJ1-2; D gene: -; CDR3 protein: CASSERVNGYTF; CDR3 DNA: TGTGCCAGCTCAGAAAGGGTGAATGGCTACACCTTC
V gene: TRBV7-2; clone size: few; J gene: TRBJ1-1; D gene: -; CDR3 protein: CASSRMGQGFRNTEAFF; CDR3 DNA: TGTGCCAGCAGCCGCATGGGGCAAGGGTTTAGGAACACTGAAGCTTTCTTT
V gene: TRBV30; clone size: -; J gene: TRBJ1-2; D gene: TRBD1; CDR3 protein: CAWSEGTGGSLYYGYTF; CDR3 DNA: TGTGCCTGGAGTGAAGGGACAGGGGGCAGTTTGTACTATGGCTACACCTTC
V gene: TRBV2; clone size: -; J gene: TRBJ2-5; D gene: TRBD2; CDR3 protein: CASRGTSGRRQETQYF; CDR3 DNA: TGTGCCAGCAGGGGGACTAGCGGGAGGAGGCAAGAGACCCAGTACTTC
V gene: TRBV29-1; clone size: -; J gene: TRBJ2-7; D gene: -; CDR3 protein: CSVQGSYEQYF; CDR3 DNA: TGCAGCGTTCAGGGCTCCTACGAGCAGTACTTC
V gene: TRBV30; clone size: few; J gene: TRBJ2-5; D gene: -; CDR3 protein: CAWSVGTSGTQYF; CDR3 DNA: TGTGCCTGGAGTGTCGGGACATCCGGGACCCAGTACTTC
V gene: TRBV11-2; clone size: -; J gene: TRBJ1-1; D gene: -; CDR3 protein: CASSFLGTTQAFF; CDR3 DNA: TGTGCCAGCAGCTTCCTCGGGACGACTCAGGCTTTCTTT
V gene: TRBV6-6; clone size: -; J gene: TRBJ1-5; D gene: -; CDR3 protein: CASSNRQWSQHF; CDR3 DNA: TGTGCCAGCAGTAACCGACAGTGGTCCCAGCATTTT
V gene: TRBV6-5; clone size: -; J gene: TRBJ1-2; D gene: -; CDR3 protein: CASSLGRGGYTF; CDR3 DNA: TGTGCCAGCAGTCTAGGTCGGGGTGGCTACACCTTC
V gene: TRBV9; clone size: -; J gene: TRBJ2-5; D gene: TRBD1; CDR3 protein: CASTGGAGSGETQYF; CDR3 DNA: TGTGCCAGCACAGGGGGCGCGGGGTCTGGCGAGACCCAGTACTTC
V gene: TRBV4-2; clone size: few; J gene: TRBJ2-5; D gene: TRBD2; CDR3 protein: CASSLSYSGSHQETQYF; CDR3 DNA: TGTGCCAGCAGCCTCAGTTATAGCGGGAGTCACCAAGAGACCCAGTACTTC